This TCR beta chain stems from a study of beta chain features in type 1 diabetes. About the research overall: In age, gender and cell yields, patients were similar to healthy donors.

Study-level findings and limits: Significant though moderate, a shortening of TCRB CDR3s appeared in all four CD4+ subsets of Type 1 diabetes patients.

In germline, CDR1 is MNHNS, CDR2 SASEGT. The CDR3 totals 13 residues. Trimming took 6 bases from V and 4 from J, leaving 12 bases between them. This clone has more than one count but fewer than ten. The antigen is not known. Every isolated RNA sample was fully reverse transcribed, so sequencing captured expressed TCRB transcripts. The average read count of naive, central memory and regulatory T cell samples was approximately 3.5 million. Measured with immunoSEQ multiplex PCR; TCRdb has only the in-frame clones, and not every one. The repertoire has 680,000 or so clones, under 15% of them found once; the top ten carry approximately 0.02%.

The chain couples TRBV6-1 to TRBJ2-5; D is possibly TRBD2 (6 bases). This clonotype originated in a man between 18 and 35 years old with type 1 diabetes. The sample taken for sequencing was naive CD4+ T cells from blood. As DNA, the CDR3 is TGTGCCAGCAGGGCGGGGACGGGAGAGACCCAGTACTTC. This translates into CASRAGTGETQYF.